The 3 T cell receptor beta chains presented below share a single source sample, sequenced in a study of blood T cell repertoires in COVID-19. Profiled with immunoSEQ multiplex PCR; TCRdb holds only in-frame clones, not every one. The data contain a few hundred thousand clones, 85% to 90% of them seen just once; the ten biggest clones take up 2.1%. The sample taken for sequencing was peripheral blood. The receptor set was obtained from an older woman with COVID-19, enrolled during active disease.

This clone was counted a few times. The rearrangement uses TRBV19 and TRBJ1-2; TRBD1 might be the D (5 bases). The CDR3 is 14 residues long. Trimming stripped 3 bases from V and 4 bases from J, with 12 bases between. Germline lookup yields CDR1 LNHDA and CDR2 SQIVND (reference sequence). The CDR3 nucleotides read TGTGCCAGTAGTATTGGGGGGGTGAGCTATGGCTACACCTTC. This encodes CASSIGGVSYGYTF. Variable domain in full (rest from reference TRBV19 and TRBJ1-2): DGGITQSPKYLFRKEGQNVTLSCEQNLNHDAMYWYRQDPGQGLRLIYYSQIVNDFQKGDIAEGYSVSREKKESFPLTVTSAQKNPTAFYLCASSIGGVSYGYTFGSGTRLTVV.

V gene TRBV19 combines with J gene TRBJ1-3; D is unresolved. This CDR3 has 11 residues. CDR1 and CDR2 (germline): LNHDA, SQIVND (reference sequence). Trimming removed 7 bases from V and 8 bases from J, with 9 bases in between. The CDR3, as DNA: TGTGCCAGTACCCCGGGAGACACCATATATTTT. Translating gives CASTPGDTIYF.

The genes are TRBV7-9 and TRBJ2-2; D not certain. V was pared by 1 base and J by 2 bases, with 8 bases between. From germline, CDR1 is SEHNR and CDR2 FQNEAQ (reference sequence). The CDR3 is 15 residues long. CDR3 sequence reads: CASSLDLTNTGELFF. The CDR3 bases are TGTGCCAGCAGCTTAGACTTGACTAACACCGGGGAGCTGTTTTTT.